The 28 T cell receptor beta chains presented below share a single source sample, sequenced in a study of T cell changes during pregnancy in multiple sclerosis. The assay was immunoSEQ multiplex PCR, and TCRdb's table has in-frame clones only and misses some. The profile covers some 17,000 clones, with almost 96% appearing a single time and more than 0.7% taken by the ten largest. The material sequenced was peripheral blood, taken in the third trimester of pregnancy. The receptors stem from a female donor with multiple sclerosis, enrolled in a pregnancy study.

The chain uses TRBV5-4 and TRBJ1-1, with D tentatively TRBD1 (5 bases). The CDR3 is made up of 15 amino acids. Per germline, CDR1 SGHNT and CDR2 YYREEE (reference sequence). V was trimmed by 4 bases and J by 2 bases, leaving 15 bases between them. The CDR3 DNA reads TGTGCCAGCAGCCCGGGAGGGACTGTCAACACTGAAGCTTTCTTT. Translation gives CASSPGGTVNTEAFF.

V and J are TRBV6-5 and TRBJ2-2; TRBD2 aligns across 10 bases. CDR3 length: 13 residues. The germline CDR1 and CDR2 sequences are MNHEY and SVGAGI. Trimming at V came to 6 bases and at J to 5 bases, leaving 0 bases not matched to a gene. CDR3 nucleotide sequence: TGTGCCAGCAGGACTAGCGGGACCGGGGAGCTGTTTTTT. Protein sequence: CASRTSGTGELFF.

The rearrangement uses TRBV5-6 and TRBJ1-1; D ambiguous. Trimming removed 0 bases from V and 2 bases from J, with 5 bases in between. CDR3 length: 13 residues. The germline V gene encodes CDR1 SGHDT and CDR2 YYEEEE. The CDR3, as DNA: TGTGCCAGCAGCTTGGTAAAAAACACTGAAGCTTTCTTT. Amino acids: CASSLVKNTEAFF.

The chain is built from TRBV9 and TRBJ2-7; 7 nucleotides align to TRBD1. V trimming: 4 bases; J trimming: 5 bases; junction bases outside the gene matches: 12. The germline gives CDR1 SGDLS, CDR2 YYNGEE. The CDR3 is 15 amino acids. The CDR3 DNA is TGTGCCAGCAGCATCGCCGGGACAGACATCAACGAGCAGTACTTC. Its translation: CASSIAGTDINEQYF.

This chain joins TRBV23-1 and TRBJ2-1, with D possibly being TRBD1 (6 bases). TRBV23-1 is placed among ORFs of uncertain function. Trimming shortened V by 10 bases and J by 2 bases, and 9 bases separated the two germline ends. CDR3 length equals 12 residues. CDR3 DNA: TGCGCCACCCGGACAGCCTACAATGAGCAGTTCTTC. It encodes CATRTAYNEQFF.

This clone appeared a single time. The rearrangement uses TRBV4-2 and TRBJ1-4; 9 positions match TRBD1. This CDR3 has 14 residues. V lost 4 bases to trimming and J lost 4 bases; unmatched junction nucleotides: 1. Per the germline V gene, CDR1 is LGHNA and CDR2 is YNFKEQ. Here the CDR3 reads CASSRGQGNEKLFF. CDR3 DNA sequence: TGTGCCAGCAGCCGGGGACAGGGTAATGAAAAACTGTTTTTT.

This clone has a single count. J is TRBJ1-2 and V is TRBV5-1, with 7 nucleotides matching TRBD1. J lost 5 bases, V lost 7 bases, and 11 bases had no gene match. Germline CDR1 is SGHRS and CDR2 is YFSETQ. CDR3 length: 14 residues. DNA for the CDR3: TGCGCCAGCGCCAAGGAGGGGGCATCGTATGGCTACACCTTC. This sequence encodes CASAKEGASYGYTF.

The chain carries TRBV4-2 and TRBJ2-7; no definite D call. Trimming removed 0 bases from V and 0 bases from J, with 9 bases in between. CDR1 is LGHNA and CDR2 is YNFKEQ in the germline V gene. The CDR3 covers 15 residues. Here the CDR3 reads CASSQDEASSYEQYF. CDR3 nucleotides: TGTGCCAGCAGCCAAGATGAGGCGAGCTCCTACGAGCAGTACTTC.

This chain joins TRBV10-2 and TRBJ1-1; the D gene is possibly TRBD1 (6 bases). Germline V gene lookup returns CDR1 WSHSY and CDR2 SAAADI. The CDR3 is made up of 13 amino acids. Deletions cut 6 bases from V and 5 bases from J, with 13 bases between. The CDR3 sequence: CASSAQGSTEAFF. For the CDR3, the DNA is TGCGCCAGCAGCGCTCAGGGGAGTACTGAAGCTTTCTTT.

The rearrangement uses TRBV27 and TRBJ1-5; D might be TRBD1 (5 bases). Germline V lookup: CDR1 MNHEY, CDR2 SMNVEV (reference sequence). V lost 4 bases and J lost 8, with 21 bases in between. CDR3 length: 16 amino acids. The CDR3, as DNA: TGTGCCAGCAGTTCGCGAACCGGGACTTGGGATGAGCCCCAGCATTTT. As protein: CASSSRTGTWDEPQHF.

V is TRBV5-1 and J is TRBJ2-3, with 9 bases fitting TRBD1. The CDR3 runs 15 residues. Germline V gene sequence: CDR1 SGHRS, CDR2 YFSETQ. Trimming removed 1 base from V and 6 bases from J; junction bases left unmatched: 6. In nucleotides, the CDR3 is TGCGCCAGCAGCTTGAGACAGGGGGAAGGTGATACGCAGTATTTT. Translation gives CASSLRQGEGDTQYF.

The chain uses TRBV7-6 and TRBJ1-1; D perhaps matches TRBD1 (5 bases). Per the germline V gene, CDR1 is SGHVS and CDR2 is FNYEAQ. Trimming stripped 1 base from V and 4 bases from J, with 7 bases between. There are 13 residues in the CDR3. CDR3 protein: CASSLGQSTEAFF. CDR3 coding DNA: TGTGCCAGCAGCTTAGGACAGAGCACTGAAGCTTTCTTT.

CDR3 in amino acids: CASSEDHIYEQYF. CDR3 DNA sequence: TGTGCCAGCAGTGAAGATCACATCTACGAGCAGTACTTC. The chain joins TRBV2 to TRBJ2-7; D is undetermined. Germline V lookup: CDR1 SNHLY, CDR2 FYNNEI. The V end lost 1 base, the J end lost 3 bases, and 7 bases lay between the germline ends. The CDR3 spans 13 residues. The complete variable domain, with remaining parts taken from reference TRBV2 and TRBJ2-7, reads EPEVTQTPSHQVTQMGQEVILRCVPISNHLYFYWYRQILGQKVEFLVSFYNNEISEKSEIFDDQFSVERPDGSNFTLKIRSTKLEDSAMYFCASSEDHIYEQYFGPGTRLTVT.

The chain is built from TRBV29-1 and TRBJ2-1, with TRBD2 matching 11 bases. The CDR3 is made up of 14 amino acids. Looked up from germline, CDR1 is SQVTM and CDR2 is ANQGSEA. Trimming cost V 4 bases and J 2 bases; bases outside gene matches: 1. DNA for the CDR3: TGCAGCGTTGGACTAGCGGGGACCTACAATGAGCAGTTCTTC. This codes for CSVGLAGTYNEQFF.

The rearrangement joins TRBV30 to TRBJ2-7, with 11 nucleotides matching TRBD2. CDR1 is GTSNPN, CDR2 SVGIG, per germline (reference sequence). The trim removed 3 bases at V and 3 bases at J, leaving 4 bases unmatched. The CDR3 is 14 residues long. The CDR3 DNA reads TGTGCCTGGAGCGGGACTAGCGGTTTCTACGAGCAGTACTTC. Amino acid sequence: CAWSGTSGFYEQYF.

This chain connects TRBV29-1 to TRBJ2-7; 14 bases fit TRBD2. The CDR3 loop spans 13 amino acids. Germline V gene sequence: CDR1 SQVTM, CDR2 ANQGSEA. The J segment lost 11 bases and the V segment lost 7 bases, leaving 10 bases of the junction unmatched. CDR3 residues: CSGPGLAGAREYF. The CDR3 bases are TGCAGCGGGCCGGGACTAGCGGGGGCCCGAGAGTACTTC.

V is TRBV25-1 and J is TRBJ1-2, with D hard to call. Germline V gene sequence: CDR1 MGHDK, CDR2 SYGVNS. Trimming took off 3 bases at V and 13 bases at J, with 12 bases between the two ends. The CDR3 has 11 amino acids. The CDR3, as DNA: TGTGCCAGCAGTGACTTATGGAGGGCCACCTTC. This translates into CASSDLWRATF.

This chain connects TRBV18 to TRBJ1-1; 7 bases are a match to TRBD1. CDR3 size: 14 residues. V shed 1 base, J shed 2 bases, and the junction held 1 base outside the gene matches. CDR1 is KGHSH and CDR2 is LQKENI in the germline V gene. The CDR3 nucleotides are TGTGCCAGCTCACCACAGGGGGCCAACACTGAAGCTTTCTTT. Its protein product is CASSPQGANTEAFF.

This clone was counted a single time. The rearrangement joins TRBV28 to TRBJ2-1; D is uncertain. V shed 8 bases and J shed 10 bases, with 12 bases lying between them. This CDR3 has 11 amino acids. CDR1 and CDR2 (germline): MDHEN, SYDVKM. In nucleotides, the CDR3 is TGTGCCAGCGAGCGCTATCCAGAGCAGTTCTTC. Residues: CASERYPEQFF.

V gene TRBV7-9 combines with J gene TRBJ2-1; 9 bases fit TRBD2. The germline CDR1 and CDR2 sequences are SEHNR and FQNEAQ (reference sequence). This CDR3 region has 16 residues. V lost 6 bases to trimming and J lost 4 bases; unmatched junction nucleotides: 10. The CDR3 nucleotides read TGTGCCAGCAGGCATTCCGGGACTAGCCTTTACAATGAGCAGTTCTTC. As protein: CASRHSGTSLYNEQFF.

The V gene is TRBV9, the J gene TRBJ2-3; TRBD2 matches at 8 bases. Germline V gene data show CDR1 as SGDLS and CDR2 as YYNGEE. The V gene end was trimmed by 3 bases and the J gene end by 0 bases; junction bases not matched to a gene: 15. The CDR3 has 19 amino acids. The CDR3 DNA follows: TGTGCCAGCAGCGGCGGGGCCGGGGGGGCCGCCCCTAGCACAGATACGCAGTATTTT. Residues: CASSGGAGGAAPSTDTQYF. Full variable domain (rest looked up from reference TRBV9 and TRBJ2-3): DSGVTQTPKHLITATGQRVTLRCSPRSGDLSVYWYQQSLDQGLQFLIQYYNGEERAKGNILERFSAQQFPDLHSELNLSSLELGDSALYFCASSGGAGGAAPSTDTQYFGPGTRLTVL.

CDR3 amino acids: CASSLGKGGDGTQYF. The CDR3 bases are TGTGCCAGCAGCTTAGGCAAGGGAGGGGATGGTACGCAGTATTTT. The rearrangement links TRBV11-3 to TRBJ2-3; TRBD2 agrees at 7 bases. The ends lost 1 base at V and 8 bases at J; junction bases unmatched: 9. The CDR3 loop spans 15 amino acids. The germline V gene encodes CDR1 SGHNT and CDR2 YENEEA. Based on the CDR3 plus reference TRBV11-3 and TRBJ2-3, the full variable domain is EAGVVQSPRYKIIEKKQPVAFWCNPISGHNTLYWYLQNLGQGPELLIRYENEEAVDDSQLPKDRFSAERLKGVDSTLKIQPAELGDSAVYLCASSLGKGGDGTQYFGPGTRLTVL.

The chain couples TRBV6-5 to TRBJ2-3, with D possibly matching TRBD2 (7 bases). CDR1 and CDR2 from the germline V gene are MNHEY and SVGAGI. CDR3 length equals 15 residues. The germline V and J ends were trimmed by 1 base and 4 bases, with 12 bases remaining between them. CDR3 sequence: CASSYLRGGADTQYF. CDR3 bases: TGTGCCAGCAGTTACTTGCGCGGGGGCGCAGATACGCAGTATTTT.

The CDR3 spells CASSLVEQYF. The DNA for the CDR3 is TGTGCCAGCAGTTTAGTCGAGCAGTACTTC. V is TRBV2 and J is TRBJ2-7; D gene unclear. The CDR3 has 10 residues. CDR1 and CDR2 from the germline V gene are SNHLY and FYNNEI. V dropped 5 bases and J dropped 6 bases, with 5 bases sitting between them.

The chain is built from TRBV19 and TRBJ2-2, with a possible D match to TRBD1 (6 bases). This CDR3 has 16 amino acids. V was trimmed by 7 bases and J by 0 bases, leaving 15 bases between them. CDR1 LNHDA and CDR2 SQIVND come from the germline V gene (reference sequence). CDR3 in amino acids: CASTDGTYTNTGELFF. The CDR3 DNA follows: TGTGCCAGTACCGATGGGACATACACGAACACCGGGGAGCTGTTTTTT.

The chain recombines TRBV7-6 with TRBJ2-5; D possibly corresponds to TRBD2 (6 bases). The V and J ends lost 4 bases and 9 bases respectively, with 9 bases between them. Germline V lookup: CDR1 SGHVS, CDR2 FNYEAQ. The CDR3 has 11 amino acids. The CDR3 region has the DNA TGTGCCAGCAGCTCCGGGGGAGCCCAGTACTTC. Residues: CASSSGGAQYF.

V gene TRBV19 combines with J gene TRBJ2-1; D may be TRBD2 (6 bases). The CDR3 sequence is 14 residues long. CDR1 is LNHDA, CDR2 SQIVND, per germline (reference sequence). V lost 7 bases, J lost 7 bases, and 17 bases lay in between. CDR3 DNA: TGTGCCAGTACCCTGGGGGGTTTCGGGAATGAGCAGTTCTTC. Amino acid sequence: CASTLGGFGNEQFF.

In nucleotides, the CDR3 is TGTGCCAGCAGCTTGACACAGGGACCCAATCAGCCCCAGCATTTT. This encodes CASSLTQGPNQPQHF. V and J are TRBV7-2 and TRBJ1-5; possible D gene TRBD1, 6 bases. Looked up from germline, CDR1 is SGHTA and CDR2 is FQGNSA. Trimming took 3 bases from V and 3 from J, leaving 12 bases between them. This CDR3 has 15 amino acids.